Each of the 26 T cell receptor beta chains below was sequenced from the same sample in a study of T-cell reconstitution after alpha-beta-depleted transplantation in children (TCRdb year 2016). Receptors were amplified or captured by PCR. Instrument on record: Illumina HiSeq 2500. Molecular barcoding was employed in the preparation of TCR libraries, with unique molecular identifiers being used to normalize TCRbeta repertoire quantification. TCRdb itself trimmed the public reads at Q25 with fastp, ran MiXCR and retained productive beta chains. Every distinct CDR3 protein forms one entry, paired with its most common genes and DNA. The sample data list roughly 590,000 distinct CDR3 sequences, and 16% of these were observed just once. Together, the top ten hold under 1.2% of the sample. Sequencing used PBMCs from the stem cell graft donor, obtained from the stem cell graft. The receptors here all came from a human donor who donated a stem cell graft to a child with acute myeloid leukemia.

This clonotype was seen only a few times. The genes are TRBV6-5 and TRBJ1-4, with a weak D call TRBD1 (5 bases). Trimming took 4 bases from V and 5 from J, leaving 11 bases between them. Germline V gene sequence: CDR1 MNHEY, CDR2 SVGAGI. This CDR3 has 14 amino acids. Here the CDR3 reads CASSFGGVNEKLFF. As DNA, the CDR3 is TGTGCCAGCAGTTTTGGGGGTGTGAATGAAAAACTGTTTTTT.

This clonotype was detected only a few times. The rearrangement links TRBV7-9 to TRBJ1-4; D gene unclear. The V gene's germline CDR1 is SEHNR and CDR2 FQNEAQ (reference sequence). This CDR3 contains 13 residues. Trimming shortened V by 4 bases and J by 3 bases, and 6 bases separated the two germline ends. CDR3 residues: CASSSLSNEKLFF. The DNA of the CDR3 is TGTGCCAGCAGCTCCTTATCTAATGAAAAACTGTTTTTT.

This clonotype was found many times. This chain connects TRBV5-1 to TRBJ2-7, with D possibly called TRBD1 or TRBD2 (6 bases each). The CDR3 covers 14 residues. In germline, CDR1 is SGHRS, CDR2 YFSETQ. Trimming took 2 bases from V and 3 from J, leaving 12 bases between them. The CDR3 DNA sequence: TGCGCCAGCAGCTTCAGTCGGGGGCTCTACGAGCAGTACTTC. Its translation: CASSFSRGLYEQYF.

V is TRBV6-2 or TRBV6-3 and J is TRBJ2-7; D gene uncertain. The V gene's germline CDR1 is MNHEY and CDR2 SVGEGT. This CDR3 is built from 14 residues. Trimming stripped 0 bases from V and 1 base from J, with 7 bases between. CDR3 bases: TGTGCCAGCAGTTACTCGATGGAATCCTACGAGCAGTACTTC. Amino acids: CASSYSMESYEQYF.

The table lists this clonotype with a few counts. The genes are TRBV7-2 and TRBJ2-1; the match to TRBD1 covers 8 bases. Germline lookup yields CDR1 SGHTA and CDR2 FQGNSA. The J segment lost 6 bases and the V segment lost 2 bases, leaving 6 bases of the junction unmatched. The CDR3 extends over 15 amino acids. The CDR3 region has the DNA TGTGCCAGCAGCTTAATGTTTCAGGGGGCCAATGAGCAGTTCTTC. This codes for CASSLMFQGANEQFF.

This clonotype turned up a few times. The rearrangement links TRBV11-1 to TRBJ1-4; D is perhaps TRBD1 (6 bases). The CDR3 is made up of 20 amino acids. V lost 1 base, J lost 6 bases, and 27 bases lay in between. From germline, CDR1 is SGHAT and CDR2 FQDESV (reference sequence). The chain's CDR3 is CASSLGRQALIGSIDEKLFF. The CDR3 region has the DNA TGTGCCAGCAGCTTAGGGCGACAGGCCTTAATTGGTTCAATTGATGAAAAACTGTTTTTT.

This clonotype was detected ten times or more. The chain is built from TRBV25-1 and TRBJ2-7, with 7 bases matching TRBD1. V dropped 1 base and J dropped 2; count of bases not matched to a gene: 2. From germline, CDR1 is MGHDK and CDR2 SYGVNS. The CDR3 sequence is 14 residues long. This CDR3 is CASSESDRPYEQYF. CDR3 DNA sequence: TGTGCCAGCAGTGAATCGGACAGGCCCTACGAGCAGTACTTC.

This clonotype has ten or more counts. The CDR3 spells CSARSDSTTLSYEQYV. The CDR3 coding sequence is TGCAGTGCTAGAAGCGACTCCACTACCCTCTCCTACGAGCAGTACGTC. The chain uses TRBV20-1 and TRBJ2-7; D is ambiguous. CDR3 length equals 16 residues. Germline V gives CDR1 DFQATT, CDR2 SNEGSKA (reference sequence). V was trimmed by 2 bases and J by 0 bases, leaving 17 bases between them.

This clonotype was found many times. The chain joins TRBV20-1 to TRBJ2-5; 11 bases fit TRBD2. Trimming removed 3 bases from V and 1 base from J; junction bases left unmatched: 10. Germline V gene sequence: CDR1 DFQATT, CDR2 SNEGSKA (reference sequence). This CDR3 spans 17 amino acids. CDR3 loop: CSASWPTSGGTQETQYF. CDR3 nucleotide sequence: TGCAGTGCTAGTTGGCCAACTAGCGGGGGCACCCAAGAGACCCAGTACTTC.

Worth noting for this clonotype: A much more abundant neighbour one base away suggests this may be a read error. CDR3 in DNA: TGCAGTGCTAGATGGTCTAGCGAGGCGGGGGAGCAGTACTTC. Its translation is CSARWSSEAGEQYF. V and J are TRBV20-1 and TRBJ2-7; perhaps TRBD2 as D (6 bases). Trimming took 2 bases from V and 7 from J, leaving 18 bases between them. The CDR3 spans 14 residues. Germline V gene data show CDR1 as DFQATT and CDR2 as SNEGSKA (reference sequence).

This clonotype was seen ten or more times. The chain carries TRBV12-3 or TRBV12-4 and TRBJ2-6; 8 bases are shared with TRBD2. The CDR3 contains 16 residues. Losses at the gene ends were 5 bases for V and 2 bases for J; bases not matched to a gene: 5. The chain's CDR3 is CASSPPGGTGANVLTF. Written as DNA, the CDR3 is TGTGCCAGCAGTCCACCGGGGGGGACTGGGGCCAACGTCCTGACTTTC.

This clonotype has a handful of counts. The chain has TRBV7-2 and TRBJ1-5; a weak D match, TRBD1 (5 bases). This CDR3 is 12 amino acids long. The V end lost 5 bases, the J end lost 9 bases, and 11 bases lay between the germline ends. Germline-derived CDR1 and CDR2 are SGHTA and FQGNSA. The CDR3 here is CASSPPGGPQHF. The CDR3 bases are TGTGCCAGCAGCCCTCCTGGGGGGCCCCAGCATTTT.

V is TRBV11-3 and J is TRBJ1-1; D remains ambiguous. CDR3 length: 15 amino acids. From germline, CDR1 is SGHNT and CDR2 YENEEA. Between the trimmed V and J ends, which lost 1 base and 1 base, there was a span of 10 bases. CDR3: CASSLGGKRNTEAFF. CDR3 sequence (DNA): TGTGCCAGCAGCTTAGGAGGGAAGAGGAACACTGAAGCTTTCTTT.

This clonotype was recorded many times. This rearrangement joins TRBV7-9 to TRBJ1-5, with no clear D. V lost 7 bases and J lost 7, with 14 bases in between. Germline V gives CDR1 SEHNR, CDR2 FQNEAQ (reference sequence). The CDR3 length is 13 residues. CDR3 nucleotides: TGTGCCAGCACCTCTGGGGTTTGGCAGCCCCAGCATTTT. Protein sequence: CASTSGVWQPQHF.

CDR3 region: CATSRDLSQGGEPQHF. The CDR3 coding sequence is TGTGCCACCAGCAGAGACCTGTCGCAGGGGGGAGAGCCCCAGCATTTT. The V call is TRBV15, the J call TRBJ1-5; 7 bases are shared with TRBD1. Germline CDR1 LNHNV, CDR2 YYDKDF (reference sequence). V gave up 0 bases and J gave up 8 bases; unmatched junction bases: 10. CDR3 size: 16 residues.

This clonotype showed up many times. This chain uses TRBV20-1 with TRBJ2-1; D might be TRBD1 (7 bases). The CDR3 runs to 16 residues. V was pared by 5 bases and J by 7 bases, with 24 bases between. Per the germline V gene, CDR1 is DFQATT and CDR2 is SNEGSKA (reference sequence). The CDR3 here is CSASPGGQGGRNEQFF. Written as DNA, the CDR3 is TGCAGTGCTTCTCCCGGTGGGCAGGGGGGAAGGAATGAGCAGTTCTTC.

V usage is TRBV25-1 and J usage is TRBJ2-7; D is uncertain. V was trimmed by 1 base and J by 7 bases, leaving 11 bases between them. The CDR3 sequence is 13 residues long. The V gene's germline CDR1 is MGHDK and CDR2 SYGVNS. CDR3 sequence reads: CASSEFWGREQYV. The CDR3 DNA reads TGTGCCAGCAGTGAATTCTGGGGTCGTGAGCAGTACGTC.

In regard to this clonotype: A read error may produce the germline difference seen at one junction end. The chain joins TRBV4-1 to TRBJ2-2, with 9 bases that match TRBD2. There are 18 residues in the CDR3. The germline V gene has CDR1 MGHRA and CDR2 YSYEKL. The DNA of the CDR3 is TGCGCCAGCAGCCGGAGTATCGCGGGGGGGCCTGAAACCGGGGAGGTGTTTTTT. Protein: CASSRSIAGGPETGEVFF.

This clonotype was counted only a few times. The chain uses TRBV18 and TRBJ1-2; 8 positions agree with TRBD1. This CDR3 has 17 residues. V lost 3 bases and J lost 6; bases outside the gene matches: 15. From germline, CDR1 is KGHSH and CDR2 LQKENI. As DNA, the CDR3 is TGTGCCAGCTCACCTATTACACGATTGACAGGGGAGAATGGCTACACCTTC. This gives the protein CASSPITRLTGENGYTF.

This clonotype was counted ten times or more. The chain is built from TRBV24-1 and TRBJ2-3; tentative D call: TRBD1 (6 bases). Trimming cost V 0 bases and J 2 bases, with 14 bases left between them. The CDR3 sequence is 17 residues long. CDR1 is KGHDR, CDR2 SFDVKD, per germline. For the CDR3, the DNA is TGTGCCACCAGTGATTTGCCGCTGCAGGGGTACACAGATACGCAGTATTTT. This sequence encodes CATSDLPLQGYTDTQYF.

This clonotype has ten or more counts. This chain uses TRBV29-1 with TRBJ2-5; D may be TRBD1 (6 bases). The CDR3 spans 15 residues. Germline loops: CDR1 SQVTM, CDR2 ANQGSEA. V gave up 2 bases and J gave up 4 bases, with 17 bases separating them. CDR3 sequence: CSVEPRGSVGETQYF. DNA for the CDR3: TGCAGCGTTGAACCCAGGGGAAGTGTGGGAGAGACCCAGTACTTC.

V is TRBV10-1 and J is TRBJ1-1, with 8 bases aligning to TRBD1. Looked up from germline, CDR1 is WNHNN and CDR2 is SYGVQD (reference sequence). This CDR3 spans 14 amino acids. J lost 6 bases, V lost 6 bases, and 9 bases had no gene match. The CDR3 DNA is TGCGCCAGCAGCCATAACAGGGGGGCCGCTGAAGCTTTCTTT. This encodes CASSHNRGAAEAFF.

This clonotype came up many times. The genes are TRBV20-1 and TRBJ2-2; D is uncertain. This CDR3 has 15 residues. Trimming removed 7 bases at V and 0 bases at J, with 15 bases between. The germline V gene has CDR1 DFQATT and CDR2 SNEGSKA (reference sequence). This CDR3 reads CSVQKLSSNTGELFF. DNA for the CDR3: TGCAGTGTCCAGAAGCTAAGCTCGAACACCGGGGAGCTGTTTTTT.

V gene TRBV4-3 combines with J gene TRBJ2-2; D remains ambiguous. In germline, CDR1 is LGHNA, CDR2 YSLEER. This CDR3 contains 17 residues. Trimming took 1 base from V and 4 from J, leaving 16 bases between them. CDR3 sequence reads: CASSQAPGAKFTGELFF. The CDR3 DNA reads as TGCGCCAGCAGCCAAGCCCCGGGCGCTAAGTTCACCGGGGAGCTGTTTTTT.

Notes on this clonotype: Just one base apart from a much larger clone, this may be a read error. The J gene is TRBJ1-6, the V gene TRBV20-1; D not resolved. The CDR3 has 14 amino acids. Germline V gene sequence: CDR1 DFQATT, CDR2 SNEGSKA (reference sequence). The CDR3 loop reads CCARSPAANSPLHF. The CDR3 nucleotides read TGCTGTGCTAGATCCCCCGCGGCGAATTCACCCCTCCACTTT.

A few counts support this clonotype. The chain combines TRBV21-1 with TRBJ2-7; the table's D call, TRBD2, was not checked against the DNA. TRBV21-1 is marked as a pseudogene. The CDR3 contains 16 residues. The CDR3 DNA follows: TGTGCCAGCAGCAGCTCGCGGGGGGCGAGCTCCTACGAGCAGTACTTC. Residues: CASSSSRGASSYEQYF.